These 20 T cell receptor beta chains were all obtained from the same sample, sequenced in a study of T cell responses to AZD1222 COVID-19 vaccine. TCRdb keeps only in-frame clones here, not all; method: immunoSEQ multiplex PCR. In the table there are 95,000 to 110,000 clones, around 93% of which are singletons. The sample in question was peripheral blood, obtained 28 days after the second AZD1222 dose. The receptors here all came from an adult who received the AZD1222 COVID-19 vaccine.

The CDR3 nucleotides read TGTGCCAGCAGCTTGCTACAGGGGAGCGGCTATGGCTACACCTTC. Protein: CASSLLQGSGYGYTF. The chain employs TRBV7-9 and TRBJ1-2; 7 nucleotides agree with TRBD1. CDR1 SEHNR and CDR2 FQNEAQ come from the germline V gene (reference sequence). Trimming removed 3 bases from V and 4 bases from J; junction bases left unmatched: 8. The CDR3 has 15 residues.

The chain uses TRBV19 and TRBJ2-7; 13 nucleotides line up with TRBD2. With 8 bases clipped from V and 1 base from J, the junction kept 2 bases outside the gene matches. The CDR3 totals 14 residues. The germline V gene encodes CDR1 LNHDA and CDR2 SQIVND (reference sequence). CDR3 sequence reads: CASRGLAGSYEQYF. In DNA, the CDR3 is TGTGCCAGTCGGGGACTAGCGGGGTCCTACGAGCAGTACTTC.

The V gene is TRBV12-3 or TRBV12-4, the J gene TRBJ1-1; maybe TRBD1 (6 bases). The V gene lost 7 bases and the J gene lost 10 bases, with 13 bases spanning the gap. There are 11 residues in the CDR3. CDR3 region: CASTLAGAAFF. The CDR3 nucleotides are TGTGCCAGCACCTTGGCAGGGGCAGCTTTCTTT.

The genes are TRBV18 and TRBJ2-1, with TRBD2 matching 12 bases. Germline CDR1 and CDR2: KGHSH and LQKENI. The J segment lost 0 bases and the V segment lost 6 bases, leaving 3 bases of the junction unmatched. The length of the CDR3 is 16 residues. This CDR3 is CASSLTSGSSYNEQFF. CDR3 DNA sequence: TGTGCCAGCTCTCTGACTAGCGGGAGCTCCTACAATGAGCAGTTCTTC.

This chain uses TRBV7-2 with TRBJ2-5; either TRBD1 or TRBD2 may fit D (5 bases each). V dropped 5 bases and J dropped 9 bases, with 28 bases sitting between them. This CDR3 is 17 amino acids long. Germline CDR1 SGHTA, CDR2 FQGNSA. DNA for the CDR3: TGTGCCAGCAGCCTCACGGGGACCCTGGGTGGGCAAGGAGCCCAGTACTTC. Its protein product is CASSLTGTLGGQGAQYF.

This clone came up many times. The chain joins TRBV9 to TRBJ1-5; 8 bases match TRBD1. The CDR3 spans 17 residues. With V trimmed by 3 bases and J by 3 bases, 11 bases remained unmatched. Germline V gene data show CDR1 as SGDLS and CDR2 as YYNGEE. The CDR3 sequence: CASSGIQGQENNQPQHF. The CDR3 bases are TGTGCCAGCAGCGGTATACAGGGACAGGAAAACAATCAGCCCCAGCATTTT.

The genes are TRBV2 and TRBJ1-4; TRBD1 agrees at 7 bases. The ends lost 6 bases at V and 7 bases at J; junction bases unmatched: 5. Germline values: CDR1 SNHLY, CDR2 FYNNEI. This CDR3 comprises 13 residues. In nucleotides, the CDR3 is TGTGCCAGCAGCACAGGGGTTTTTGAAAAACTGTTTTTT. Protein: CASSTGVFEKLFF.

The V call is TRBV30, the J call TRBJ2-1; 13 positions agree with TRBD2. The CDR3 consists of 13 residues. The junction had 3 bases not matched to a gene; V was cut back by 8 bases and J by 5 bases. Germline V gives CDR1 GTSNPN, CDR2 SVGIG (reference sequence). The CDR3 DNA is TGTGCCGGGGGACTAGCGGGGCACAATGAGCAGTTCTTC. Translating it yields CAGGLAGHNEQFF.

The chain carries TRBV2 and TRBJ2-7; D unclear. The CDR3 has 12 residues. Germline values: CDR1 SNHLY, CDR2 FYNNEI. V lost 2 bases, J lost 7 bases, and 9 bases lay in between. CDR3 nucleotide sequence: TGTGCCAGCAGTGAATTCTCGGAGGAGCAGTACTTC. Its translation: CASSEFSEEQYF.

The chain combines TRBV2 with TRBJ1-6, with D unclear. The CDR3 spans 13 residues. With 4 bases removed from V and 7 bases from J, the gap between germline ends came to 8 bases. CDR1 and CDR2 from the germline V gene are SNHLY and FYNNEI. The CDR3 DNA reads TGTGCCAGCAGTGTGTCGGAAAATTCACCCCTCCACTTT. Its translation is CASSVSENSPLHF.

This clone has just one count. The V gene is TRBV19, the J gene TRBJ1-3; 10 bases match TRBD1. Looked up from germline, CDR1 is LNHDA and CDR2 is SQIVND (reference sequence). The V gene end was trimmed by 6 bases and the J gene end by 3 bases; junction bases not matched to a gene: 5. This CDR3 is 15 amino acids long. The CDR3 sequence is CASRPTGGLGNTIYF. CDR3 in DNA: TGTGCCAGTAGGCCGACAGGGGGCCTTGGAAACACCATATATTTT. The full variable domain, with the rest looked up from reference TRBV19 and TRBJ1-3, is DGGITQSPKYLFRKEGQNVTLSCEQNLNHDAMYWYRQDPGQGLRLIYYSQIVNDFQKGDIAEGYSVSREKKESFPLTVTSAQKNPTAFYLCASRPTGGLGNTIYFGEGSWLTVV.

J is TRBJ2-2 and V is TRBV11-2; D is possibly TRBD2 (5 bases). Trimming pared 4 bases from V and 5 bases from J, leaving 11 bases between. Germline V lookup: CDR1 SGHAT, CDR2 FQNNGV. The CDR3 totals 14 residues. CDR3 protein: CASSYSGGTGELFF. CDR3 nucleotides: TGTGCCAGCAGCTACTCCGGCGGGACCGGGGAGCTGTTTTTT. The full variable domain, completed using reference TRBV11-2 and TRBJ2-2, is EAGVAQSPRYKIIEKRQSVAFWCNPISGHATLYWYQQILGQGPKLLIQFQNNGVVDDSQLPKDRFSAERLKGVDSTLKIQPAKLEDSAVYLCASSYSGGTGELFFGEGSRLTVL.

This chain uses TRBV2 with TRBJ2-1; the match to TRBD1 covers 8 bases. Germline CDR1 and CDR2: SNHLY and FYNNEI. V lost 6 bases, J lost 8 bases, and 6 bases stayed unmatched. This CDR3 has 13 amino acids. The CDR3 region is CASSKDRVDEQFF. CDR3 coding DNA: TGTGCCAGCAGCAAGGACAGGGTTGATGAGCAGTTCTTC.

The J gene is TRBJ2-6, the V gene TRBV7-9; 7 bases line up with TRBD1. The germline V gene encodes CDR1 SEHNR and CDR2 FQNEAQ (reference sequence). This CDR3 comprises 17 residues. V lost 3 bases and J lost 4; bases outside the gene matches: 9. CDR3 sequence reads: CASSLGVRGPGANVLTF. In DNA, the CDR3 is TGTGCCAGCAGCTTGGGGGTAAGGGGGCCCGGGGCCAACGTCCTGACTTTC.

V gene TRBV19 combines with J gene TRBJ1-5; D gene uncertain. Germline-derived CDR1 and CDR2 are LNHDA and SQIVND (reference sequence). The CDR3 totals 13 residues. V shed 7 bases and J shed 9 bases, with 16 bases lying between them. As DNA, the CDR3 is TGTGCCAGTACCATGAACCTATCGGGGCCCCAGCATTTT. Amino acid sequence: CASTMNLSGPQHF.

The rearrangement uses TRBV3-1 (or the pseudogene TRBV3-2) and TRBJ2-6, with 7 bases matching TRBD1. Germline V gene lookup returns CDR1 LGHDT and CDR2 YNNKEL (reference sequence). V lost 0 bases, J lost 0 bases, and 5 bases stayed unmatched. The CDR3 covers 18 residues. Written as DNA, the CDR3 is TGTGCCAGCAGCCAAGATAATCGGGACAGCTCTGGGGCCAACGTCCTGACTTTC. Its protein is CASSQDNRDSSGANVLTF.

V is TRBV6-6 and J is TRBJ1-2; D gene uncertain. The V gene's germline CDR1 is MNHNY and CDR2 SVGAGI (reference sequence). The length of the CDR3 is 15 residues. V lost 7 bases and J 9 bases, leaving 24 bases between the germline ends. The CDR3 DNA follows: TGTGCCAGCATCTCCCGATATCCGGCCCTTGAGAGCTACACCTTC. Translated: CASISRYPALESYTF.

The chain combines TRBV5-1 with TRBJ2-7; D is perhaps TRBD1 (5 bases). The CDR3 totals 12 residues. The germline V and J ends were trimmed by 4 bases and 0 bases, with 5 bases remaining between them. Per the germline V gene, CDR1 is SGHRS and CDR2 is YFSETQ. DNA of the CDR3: TGCGCCAGCAGCGACAGCTCCTACGAGCAGTACTTC. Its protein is CASSDSSYEQYF. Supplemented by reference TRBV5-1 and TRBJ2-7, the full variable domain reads KAGVTQTPRYLIKTRGQQVTLSCSPISGHRSVSWYQQTPGQGLQFLFEYFSETQRNKGNFPGRFSGRQFSNSRSEMNVSTLELGDSALYLCASSDSSYEQYFGPGTRLTVT.

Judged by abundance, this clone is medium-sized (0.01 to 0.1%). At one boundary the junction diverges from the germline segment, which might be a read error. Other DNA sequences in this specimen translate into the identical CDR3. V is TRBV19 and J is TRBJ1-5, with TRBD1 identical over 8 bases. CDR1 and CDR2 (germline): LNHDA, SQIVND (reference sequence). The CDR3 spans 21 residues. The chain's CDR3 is CASIIYLRRQGMSRTGQPQHF. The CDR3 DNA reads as TGTGCCAGTATTATATATTTAAGACGACAGGGGATGTCGAGGACGGGTCAGCCCCAGCATTTT.

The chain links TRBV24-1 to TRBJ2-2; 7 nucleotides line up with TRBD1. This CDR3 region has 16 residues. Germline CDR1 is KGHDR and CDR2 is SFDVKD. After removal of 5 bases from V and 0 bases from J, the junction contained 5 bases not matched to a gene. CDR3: CATSAAGTANTGELFF. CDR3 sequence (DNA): TGTGCCACCAGTGCCGCTGGGACAGCGAACACCGGGGAGCTGTTTTTT.